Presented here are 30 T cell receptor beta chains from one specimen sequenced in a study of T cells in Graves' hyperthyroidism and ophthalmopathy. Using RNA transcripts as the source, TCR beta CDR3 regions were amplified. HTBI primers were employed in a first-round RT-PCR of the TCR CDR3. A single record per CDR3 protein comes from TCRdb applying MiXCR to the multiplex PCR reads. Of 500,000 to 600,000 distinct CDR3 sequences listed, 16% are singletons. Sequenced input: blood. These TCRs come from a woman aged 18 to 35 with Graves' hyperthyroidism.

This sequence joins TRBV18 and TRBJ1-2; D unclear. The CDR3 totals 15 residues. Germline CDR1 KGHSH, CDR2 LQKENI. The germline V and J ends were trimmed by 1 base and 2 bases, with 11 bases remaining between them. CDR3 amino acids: CASSPQGPTNYGYTF. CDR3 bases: TGTGCCAGCTCACCACAGGGCCCGACAAACTATGGCTACACCTTC. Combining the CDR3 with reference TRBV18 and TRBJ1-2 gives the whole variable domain NAGVMQNPRHLVRRRGQEARLRCSPMKGHSHVYWYRQLPEEGLKFMVYLQKENIIDESGMPKERFSAEFPKEGPSILRIQQVVRGDSAAYFCASSPQGPTNYGYTFGSGTRLTVV.

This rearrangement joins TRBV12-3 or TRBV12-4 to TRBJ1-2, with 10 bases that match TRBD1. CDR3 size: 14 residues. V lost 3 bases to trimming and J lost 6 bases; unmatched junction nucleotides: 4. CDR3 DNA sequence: TGTGCCAGCAGTTTCAGGACAGGGGGAAATGGCTACACCTTC. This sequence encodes CASSFRTGGNGYTF.

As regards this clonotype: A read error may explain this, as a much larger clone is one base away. The CDR3 protein is CASSESAGGPSGQYF. CDR3 nucleotides: TGTGCCAGCAGTGAATCTGCGGGAGGGCCCTCCGGGCAGTACTTC. This chain joins TRBV2 and TRBJ2-7; 9 bases match TRBD2. Germline CDR1 and CDR2: SNHLY and FYNNEI. This CDR3 has 15 amino acids. The V segment lost 2 bases and the J segment 9 bases; nucleotides outside the gene matches: 11.

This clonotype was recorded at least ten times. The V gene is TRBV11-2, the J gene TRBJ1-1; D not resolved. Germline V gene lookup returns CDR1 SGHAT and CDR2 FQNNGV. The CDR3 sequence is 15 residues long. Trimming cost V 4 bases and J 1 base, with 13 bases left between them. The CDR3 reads CASSSPGFKNTEAFF. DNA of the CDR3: TGTGCCAGCAGCTCACCGGGATTCAAGAACACTGAAGCTTTCTTT. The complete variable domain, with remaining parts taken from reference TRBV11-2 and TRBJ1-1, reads EAGVAQSPRYKIIEKRQSVAFWCNPISGHATLYWYQQILGQGPKLLIQFQNNGVVDDSQLPKDRFSAERLKGVDSTLKIQPAKLEDSAVYLCASSSPGFKNTEAFFGQGTRLTVV.

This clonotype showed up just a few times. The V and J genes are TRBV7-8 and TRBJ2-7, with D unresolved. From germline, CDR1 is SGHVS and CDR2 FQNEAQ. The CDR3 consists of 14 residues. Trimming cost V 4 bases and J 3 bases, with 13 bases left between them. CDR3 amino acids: CASSSSVLRYEQYF. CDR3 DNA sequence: TGTGCCAGCAGCTCCAGCGTGTTGCGCTACGAGCAGTACTTC.

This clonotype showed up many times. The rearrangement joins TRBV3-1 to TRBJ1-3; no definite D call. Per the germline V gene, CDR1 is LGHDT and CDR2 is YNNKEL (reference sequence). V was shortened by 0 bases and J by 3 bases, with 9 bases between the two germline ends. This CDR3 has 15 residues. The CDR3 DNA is TGTGCCAGCAGCCAAGATATCGGCGGTGGAAACACCATATATTTT. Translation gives CASSQDIGGGNTIYF.

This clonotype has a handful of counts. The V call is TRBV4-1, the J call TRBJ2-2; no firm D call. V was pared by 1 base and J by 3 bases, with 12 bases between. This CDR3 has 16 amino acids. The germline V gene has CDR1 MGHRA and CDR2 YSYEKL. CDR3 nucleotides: TGCGCCAGCAGCCAAGCGCCCTTTCGGGACACCGGGGAGCTGTTTTTT. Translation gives CASSQAPFRDTGELFF.

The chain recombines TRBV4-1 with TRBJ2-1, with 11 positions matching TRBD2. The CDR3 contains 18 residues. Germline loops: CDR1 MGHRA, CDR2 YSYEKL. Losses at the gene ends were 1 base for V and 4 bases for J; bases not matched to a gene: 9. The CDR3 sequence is CASSQGRLLAGAYNEQFF. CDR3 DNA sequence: TGCGCCAGCAGCCAAGGACGATTACTAGCGGGGGCATACAATGAGCAGTTCTTC.

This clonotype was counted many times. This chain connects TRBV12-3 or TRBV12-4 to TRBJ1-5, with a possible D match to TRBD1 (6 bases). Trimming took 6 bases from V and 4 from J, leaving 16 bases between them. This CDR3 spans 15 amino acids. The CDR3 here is CASRMTGGGNQPQHF. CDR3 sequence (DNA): TGTGCCAGCAGAATGACAGGTGGGGGGAATCAGCCCCAGCATTTT.

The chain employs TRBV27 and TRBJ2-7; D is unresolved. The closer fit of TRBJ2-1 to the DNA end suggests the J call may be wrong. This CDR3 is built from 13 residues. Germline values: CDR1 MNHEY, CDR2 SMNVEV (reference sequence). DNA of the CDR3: TGTGCCAGCAGTTTACCGGGTACCTACGAGCAGTTCTTC. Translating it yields CASSLPGTYEQFF.

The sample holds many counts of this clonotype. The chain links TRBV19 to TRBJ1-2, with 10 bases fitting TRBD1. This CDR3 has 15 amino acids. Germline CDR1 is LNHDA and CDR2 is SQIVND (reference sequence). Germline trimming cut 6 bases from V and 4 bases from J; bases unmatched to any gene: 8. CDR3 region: CASSTPGQGPYGYTF. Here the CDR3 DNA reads TGTGCCAGTAGCACACCGGGACAGGGGCCCTATGGCTACACCTTC.

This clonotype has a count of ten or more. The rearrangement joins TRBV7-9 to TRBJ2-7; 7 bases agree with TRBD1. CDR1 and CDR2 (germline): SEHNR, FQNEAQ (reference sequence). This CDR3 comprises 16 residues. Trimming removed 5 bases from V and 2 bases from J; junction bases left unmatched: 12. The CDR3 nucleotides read TGTGCCAGCAGCCCCAGGGGCTGGGACAGTACCTACGAGCAGTACTTC. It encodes CASSPRGWDSTYEQYF.

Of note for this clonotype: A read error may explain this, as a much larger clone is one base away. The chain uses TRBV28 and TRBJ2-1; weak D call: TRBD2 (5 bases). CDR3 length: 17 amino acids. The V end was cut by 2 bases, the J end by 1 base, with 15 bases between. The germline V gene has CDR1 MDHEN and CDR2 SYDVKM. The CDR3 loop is CASSLTSSRRSYNEQFF. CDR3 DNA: TGTGCCAGCAGTTTAACCTCTAGCAGGAGATCCTACAATGAGCAGTTCTTC.

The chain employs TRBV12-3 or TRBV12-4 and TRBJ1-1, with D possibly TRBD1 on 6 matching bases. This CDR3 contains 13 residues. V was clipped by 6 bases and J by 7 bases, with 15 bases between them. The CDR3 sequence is CASSQTGPLEAFF. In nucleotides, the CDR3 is TGTGCCAGCAGCCAAACAGGGCCCCTTGAAGCTTTCTTT.

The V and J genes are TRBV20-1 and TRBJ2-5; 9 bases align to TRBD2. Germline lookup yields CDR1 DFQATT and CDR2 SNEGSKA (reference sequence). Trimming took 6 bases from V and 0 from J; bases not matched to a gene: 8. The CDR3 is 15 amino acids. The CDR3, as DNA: TGCAGTGCCACGACTAGCGGCTGGTACCAAGAGACCCAGTACTTC. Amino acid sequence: CSATTSGWYQETQYF.

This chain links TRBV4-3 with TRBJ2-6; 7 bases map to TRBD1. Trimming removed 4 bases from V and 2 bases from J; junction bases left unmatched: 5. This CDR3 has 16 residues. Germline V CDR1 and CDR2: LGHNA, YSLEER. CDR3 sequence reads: CASSRETGAGANVLTF. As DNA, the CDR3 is TGCGCCAGCAGCCGGGAAACAGGGGCTGGGGCCAACGTCCTGACTTTC.

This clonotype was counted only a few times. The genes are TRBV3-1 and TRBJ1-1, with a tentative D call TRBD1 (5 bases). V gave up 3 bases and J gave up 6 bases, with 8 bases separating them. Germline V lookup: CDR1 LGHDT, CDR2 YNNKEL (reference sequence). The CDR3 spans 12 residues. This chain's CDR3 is CASSQAGPEAFF. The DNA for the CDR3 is TGTGCCAGCAGCCAGGCAGGGCCTGAAGCTTTCTTT.

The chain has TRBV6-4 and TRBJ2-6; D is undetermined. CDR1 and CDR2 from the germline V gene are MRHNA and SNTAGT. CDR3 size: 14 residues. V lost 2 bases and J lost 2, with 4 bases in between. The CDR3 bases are TGTGCCAGCAGTGACAAGGCTGGGGCCAACGTCCTGACTTTC. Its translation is CASSDKAGANVLTF.

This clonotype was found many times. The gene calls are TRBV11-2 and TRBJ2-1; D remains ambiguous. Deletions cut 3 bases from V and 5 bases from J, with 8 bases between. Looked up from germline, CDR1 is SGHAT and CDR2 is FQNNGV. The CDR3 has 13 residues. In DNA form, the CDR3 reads TGTGCCAGCAGCTTTGTCCCTGACAATGAGCAGTTCTTC. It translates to CASSFVPDNEQFF. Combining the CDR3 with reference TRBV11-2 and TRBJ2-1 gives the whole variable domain EAGVAQSPRYKIIEKRQSVAFWCNPISGHATLYWYQQILGQGPKLLIQFQNNGVVDDSQLPKDRFSAERLKGVDSTLKIQPAKLEDSAVYLCASSFVPDNEQFFGPGTRLTVL.

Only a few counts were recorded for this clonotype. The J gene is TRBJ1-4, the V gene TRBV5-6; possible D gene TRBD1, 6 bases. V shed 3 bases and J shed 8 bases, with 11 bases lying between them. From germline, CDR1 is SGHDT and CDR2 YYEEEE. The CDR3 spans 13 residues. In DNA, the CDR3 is TGTGCCAGCAGCTGGGACATGGGGGAAAAACTGTTTTTT. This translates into CASSWDMGEKLFF. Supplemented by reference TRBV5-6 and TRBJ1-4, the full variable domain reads DAGVTQSPTHLIKTRGQQVTLRCSPKSGHDTVSWYQQALGQGPQFIFQYYEEEERQRGNFPDRFSGHQFPNYSSELNVNALLLGDSALYLCASSWDMGEKLFFGSGTQLSVL.

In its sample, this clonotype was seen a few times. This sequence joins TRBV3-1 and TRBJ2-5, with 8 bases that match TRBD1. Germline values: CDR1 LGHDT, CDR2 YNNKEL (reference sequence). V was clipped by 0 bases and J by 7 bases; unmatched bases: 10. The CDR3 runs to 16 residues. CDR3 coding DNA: TGTGCCAGCAGCCAAGAACCCGACAGGGGTAAAGTGACCCAGTACTTC. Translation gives CASSQEPDRGKVTQYF.

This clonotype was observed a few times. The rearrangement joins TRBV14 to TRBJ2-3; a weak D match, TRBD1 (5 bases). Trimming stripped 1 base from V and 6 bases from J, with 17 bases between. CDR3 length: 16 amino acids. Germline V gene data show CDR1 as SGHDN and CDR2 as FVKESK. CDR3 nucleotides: TGTGCCAGCAGCCAAGGTTTCCAGGGAATGTCCGATACGCAGTATTTT. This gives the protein CASSQGFQGMSDTQYF.

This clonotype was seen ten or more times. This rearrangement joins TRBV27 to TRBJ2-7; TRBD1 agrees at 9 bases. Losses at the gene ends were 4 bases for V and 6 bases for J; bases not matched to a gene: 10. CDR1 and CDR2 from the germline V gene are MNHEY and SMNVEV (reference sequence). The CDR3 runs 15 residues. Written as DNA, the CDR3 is TGTGCCAGCAGTTCCTTAGGGACAGGGTTTCCCGAGCAGTACTTC. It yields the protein CASSSLGTGFPEQYF.

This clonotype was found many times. The CDR3 spells CSARPPDRGDYGYTF. CDR3 DNA sequence: TGCAGTGCTAGGCCCCCGGACAGGGGAGACTATGGCTACACCTTC. The V call is TRBV20-1, the J call TRBJ1-2; TRBD1 matches 9 bases. V lost 3 bases and J lost 3; bases outside the gene matches: 8. Germline CDR1 and CDR2: DFQATT and SNEGSKA (reference sequence). This CDR3 comprises 15 residues.

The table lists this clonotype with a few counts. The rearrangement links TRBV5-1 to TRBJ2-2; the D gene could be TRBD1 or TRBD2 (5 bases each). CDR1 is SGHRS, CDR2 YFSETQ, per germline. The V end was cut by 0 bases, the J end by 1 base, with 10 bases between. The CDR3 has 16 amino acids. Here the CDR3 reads CASSLAGGLNTGELFF. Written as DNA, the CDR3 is TGCGCCAGCAGCTTGGCTGGGGGATTGAACACCGGGGAGCTGTTTTTT.

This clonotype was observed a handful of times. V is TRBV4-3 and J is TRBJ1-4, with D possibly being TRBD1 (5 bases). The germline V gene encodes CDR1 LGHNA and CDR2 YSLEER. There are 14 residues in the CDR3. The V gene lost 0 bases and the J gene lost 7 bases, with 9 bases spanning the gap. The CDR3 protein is CASSQDTGFEKLFF. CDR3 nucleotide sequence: TGCGCCAGCAGCCAAGACACAGGTTTTGAAAAACTGTTTTTT.

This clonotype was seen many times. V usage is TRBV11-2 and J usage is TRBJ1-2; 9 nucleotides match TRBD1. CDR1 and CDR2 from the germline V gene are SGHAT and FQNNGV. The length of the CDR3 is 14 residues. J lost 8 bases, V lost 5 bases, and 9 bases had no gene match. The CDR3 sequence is CASSRLGQGPGYTF. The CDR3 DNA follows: TGTGCCAGCAGCCGCCTCGGACAGGGGCCAGGCTACACCTTC.

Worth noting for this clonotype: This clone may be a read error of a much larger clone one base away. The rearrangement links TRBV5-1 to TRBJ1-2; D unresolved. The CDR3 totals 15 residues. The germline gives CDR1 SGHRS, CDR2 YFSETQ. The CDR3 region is CASSPSGGLNYGHTF. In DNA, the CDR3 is TGCGCCAGCAGCCCGTCAGGTGGGCTTAACTATGGCCACACCTTC.

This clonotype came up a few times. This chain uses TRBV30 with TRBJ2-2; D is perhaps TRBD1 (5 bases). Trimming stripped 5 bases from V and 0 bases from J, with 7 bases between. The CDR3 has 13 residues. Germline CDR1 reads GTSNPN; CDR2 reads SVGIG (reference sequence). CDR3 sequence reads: CAWDRANTGELFF. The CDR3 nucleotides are TGTGCCTGGGACAGAGCGAACACCGGGGAGCTGTTTTTT.

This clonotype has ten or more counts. CDR3 sequence reads: CASRVGNRLNEQYF. The CDR3 DNA is TGTGCCAGCCGCGTGGGCAACAGATTAAACGAGCAGTACTTC. The chain joins TRBV6-1 to TRBJ2-7, with D hard to call. The CDR3 totals 14 residues. The germline CDR1 and CDR2 sequences are MNHNS and SASEGT. Trimming stripped 8 bases from V and 5 bases from J, with 19 bases between.